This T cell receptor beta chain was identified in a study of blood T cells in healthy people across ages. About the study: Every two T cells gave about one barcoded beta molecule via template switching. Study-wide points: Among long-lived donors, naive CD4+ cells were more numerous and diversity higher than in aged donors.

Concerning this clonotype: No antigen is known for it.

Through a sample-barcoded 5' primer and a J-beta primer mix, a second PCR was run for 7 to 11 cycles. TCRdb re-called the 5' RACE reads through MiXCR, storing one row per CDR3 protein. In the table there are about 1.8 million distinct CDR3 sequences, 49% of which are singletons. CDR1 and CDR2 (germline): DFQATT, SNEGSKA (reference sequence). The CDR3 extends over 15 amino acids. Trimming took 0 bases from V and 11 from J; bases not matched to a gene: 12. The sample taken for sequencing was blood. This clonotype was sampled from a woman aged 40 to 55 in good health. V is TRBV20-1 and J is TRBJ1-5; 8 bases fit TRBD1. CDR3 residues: CSARDQGRGHSAQHF. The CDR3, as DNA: TGCAGTGCTAGAGATCAGGGCAGGGGGCATTCGGCCCAGCATTTT.